These T cell receptor beta chains were read from a single sample in a study of vaccination effects on CD4 cells after COVID-19. Data came from immunoSEQ multiplex PCR; TCRdb stores just in-frame clones and leaves some out. The sample includes around 30,000 clones, under 75% of them seen just once. No antigen has been assigned to these receptors. The specimen comprised CD4+ T cells from PBMCs cultured with SARS-CoV-2 spike peptides, sampled before COVID-19 vaccination. Receptor source: a human donor who had a prior SARS-CoV-2 infection. The CDR3 runs from the conserved cysteine through the conserved F or W. D genes are given only for firm matches. For some rows the clone size is stated as once, few or many, or as a class when expanded; others skip it.

TGCGCCAGCAGTCAGTCCCCGGGAGAGACCTACGAGCAGTACTTC CASSQSPGETYEQYF TRBV23-1 - TRBJ2-7 -
TGTGCCAGCAGAATATGGACAGGGGGAGTTGAAAAACTGTTTTTT CASRIWTGGVEKLFF TRBV27 - TRBJ1-4 TRBD1
TGTGCCAGCAGCTCCACTATCCCTGGGGGTACTGAAGCTTTCTTT CASSSTIPGGTEAFF TRBV4-2 - TRBJ1-1 -
TGTGCCAGCAGTTTAAGGGGGTCCCACGAGCAGTACTTC CASSLRGSHEQYF TRBV12-3/TRBV12-4 - TRBJ2-7 -
TGTGCCAGCAACACCGGGACTAGCGGGTCGCTCGCCTACAATGAGCAGTTCTTC CASNTGTSGSLAYNEQFF TRBV7-8 - TRBJ2-1 TRBD2
TGTGCCAGTATATCGACAGTCACTGGAAACACCATATATTTT CASISTVTGNTIYF TRBV19 - TRBJ1-3 -
TGTGCCAGCAGCTTGGCTAACCCCAACACGTACAATGAGCAGTTCTTC CASSLANPNTYNEQFF TRBV5-4 - TRBJ2-1 -
TGTGCCAGCAGATGGGGGGGCAGGGTCAATGAGCAGTTCTTC CASRWGGRVNEQFF TRBV6-5 - TRBJ2-1 -
TGTGCCGTCCGTCGGACAGGGGCTGAAGCTTTCTTT CAVRRTGAEAFF TRBV10-3 - TRBJ1-1 TRBD1
TGCGCCAGCAGCCAAGGGGCGGGACACTCTGGAAACACCATATATTTT CASSQGAGHSGNTIYF TRBV4-3 once TRBJ1-3 -
TGTGCCAGTAGTACAGGGGGAGCAGGCACAGATACGCAGTATTTT CASSTGGAGTDTQYF TRBV19 once TRBJ2-3 TRBD1
TGTGCCAGCAGCTTAGCGAAGGGTTCCGGGGAGCTGTTTTTT CASSLAKGSGELFF TRBV7-2 - TRBJ2-2 -
TGTGCCAGCAGCTTATACTGGACAGAAGCTAACTATGGCTACACCTTC CASSLYWTEANYGYTF TRBV7-8 few TRBJ1-2 -
TGTGCCATCAGATCAGGGGCGGCCGATGAAAAACTGTTTTTT CAIRSGAADEKLFF TRBV10-3 - TRBJ1-4 -
TGTGCCAGCTCTCGCAGCGGGAGCGGCTACGAGCAGTACTTC CASSRSGSGYEQYF TRBV18 few TRBJ2-7 TRBD2
TGTGCCTGGAGTGTCGAGGGGTACGCTGAAGCTTTCTTT CAWSVEGYAEAFF TRBV30 - TRBJ1-1 -
TGTGCCAGCAGCTTAAAGCAGGGGGAACCGAGCTCTGGAAACACCATATATTTT CASSLKQGEPSSGNTIYF TRBV7-9 - TRBJ1-3 TRBD1
TGTGCCAGCGGGGACCGCGGGGGGGGAAACTATGGCTACACCTTC CASGDRGGGNYGYTF TRBV2 - TRBJ1-2 -
TGTGCCAGCACCTCGGTCCGGGGACTAGCGGGAGGGGAGTACTTC CASTSVRGLAGGEYF TRBV11-2 - TRBJ2-7 TRBD2
TGTGCCAGTAGTCGGACAGTTCGGGCGTATGAAAAACTGTTTTTT CASSRTVRAYEKLFF TRBV19 - TRBJ1-4 -
TGTGCCAGCAGCTTGTTTCAGGGCCCCCTTTACAATGAGCAGTTCTTC CASSLFQGPLYNEQFF TRBV5-6 once TRBJ2-1 -